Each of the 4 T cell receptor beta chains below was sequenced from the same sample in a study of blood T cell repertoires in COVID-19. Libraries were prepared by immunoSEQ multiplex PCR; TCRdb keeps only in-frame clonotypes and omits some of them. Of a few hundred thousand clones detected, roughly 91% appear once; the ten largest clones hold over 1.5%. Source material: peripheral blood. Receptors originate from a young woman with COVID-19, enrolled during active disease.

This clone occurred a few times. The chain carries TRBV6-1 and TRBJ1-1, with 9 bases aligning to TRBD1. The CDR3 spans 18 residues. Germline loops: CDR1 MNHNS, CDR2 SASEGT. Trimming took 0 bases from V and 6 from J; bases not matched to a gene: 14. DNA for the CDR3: TGTGCCAGCAGTGAAGCGCTTCCGTGGAGACAGGGGGGTTCTGAAGCTTTCTTT. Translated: CASSEALPWRQGGSEAFF.

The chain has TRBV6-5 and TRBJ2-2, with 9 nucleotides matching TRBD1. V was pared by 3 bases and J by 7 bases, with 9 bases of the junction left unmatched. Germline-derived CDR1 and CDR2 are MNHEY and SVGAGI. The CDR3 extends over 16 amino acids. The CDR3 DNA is TGTGCCAGCAGTTATGCCGGGACAGGGATGAGCGGGGAGCTGTTTTTT. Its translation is CASSYAGTGMSGELFF.

The CDR3 region has the DNA TGTGCCAGCAGCTTGGAGCCGCCAGGGCAGGACTATGGCTACACCTTC. Its protein product is CASSLEPPGQDYGYTF. V usage is TRBV7-6 and J usage is TRBJ1-2; a possible D gene is TRBD1 (5 bases). With 3 bases removed from V and 3 bases from J, the gap between germline ends came to 17 bases. The CDR3 is 16 residues long. Germline CDR1 and CDR2: SGHVS and FNYEAQ.

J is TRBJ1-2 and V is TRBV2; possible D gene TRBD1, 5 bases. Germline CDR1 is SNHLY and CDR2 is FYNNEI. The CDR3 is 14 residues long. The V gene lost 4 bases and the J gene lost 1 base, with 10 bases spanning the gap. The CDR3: CASSGTLNNYGYTF. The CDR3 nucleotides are TGTGCCAGCAGTGGGACACTGAATAACTATGGCTACACCTTC.